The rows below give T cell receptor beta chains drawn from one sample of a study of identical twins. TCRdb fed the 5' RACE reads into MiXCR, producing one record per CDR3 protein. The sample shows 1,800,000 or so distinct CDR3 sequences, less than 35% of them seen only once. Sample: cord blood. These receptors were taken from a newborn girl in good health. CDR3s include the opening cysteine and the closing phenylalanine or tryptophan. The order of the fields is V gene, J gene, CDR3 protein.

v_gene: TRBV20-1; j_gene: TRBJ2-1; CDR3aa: CSARYYYNEQVF
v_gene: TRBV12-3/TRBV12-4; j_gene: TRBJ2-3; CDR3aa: CASSWTRTLPDTQYF
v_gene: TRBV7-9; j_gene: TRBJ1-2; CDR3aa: CASSFGTAHGYTF
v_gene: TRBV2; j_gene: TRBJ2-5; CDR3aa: CASRGGTRPYNEQYF
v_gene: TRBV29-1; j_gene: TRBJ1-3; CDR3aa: CSVGGDAGNTIYF
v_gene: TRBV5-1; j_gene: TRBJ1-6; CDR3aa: CASSLEDVTNSPLHF
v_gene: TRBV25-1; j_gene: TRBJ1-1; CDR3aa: CASSERRLDGYTEAFF
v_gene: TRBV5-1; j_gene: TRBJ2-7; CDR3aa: CASSWALSYEQYF
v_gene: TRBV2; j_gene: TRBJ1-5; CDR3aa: CASSEEVPAYSNQPQHF
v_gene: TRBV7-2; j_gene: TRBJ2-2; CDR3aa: CASSLFGLAGLTGELFF
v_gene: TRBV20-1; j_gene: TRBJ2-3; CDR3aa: CSAPPGLARSDTQYF
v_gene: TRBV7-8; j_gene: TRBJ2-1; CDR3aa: CASSPGRAERNEQFF
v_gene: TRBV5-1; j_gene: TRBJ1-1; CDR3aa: CASSLLHDRGNTEAFF
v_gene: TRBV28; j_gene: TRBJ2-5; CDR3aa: CASRHGLAGKETQYF
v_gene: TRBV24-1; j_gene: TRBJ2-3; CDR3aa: CATSASGTILGTQYF
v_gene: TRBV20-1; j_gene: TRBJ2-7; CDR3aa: CSAGVAGSSYEQYF
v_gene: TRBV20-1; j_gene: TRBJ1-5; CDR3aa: CSARQPESNQPQHF
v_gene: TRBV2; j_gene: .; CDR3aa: CASSERGVPYNEQYF
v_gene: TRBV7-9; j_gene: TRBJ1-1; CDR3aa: CASSPPPGRTEAFF
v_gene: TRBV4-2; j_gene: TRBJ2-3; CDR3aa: CASSRYPEGSTDTQYF
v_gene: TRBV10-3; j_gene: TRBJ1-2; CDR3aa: CAISGGTQEGYTF
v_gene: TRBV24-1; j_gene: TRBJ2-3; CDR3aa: CATSMQADTQYF
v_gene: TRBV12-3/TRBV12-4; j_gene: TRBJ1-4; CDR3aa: CASSSPDRALNEKLFF
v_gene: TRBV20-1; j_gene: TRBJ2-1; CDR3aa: CSGAPTSGSYNEQFF
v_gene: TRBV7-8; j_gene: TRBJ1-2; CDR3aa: CASSLRPTWGYTF
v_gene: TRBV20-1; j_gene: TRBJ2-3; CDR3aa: CSALTGTSGTDTQYF
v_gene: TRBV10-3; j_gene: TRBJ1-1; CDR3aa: CAISESWRGSGTEAFF
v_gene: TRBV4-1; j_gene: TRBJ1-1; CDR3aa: CASSQTGPGSAEAFF
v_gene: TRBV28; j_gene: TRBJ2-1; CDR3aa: CASSPGFGEQFF
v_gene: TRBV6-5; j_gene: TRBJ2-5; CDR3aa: CASSYRAGQETQYF
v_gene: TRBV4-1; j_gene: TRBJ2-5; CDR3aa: CASSQVTGNQETQYF
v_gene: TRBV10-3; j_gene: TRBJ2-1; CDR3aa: CAISASVGWGTYNEQFF
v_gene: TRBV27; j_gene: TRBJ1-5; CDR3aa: CASSRNLGGNQPQHF
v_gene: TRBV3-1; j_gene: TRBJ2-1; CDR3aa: CASSQDMPGEQFF
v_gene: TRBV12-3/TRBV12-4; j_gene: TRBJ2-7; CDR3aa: CASSLGSGAEQYF
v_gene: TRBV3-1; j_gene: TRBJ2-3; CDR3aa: CASSQASEYPDTQYF
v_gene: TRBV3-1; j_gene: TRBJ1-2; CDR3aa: CASSQGTAWGGYTF